These T cell receptor beta chains were read from a single sample in a study of radiotherapy plus CTLA-4 blockade in lung cancer. Assay used: immunoSEQ multiplex PCR; TCRdb lists only in-frame clones, some missing. The data show 56,000 or so clones, more than 60% seen once. The sequencing used peripheral blood, collected from a patient treated with radiotherapy plus ipilimumab. These receptors were taken from a human donor with non-small cell lung cancer who had a complete response to radiotherapy plus ipilimumab. The CDR3 runs from the conserved cysteine through the conserved F or W. The D gene is left open where the match is weak. Size is stated for part of the rows, as once, few or many counts, or as a class when the clone is expanded.

>NA|TRBV28|TRBJ1-2|NA
TGTGCCAGCAGTACCCAAAACATCTATGGCTACACCTTC
CASSTQNIYGYTF
>NA|TRBV18|TRBJ1-5|NA
TGTGCCAGCTCAACGCGACAGGGCAATCAGCCCCAGCATTTT
CASSTRQGNQPQHF
>NA|TRBV20-1|TRBJ1-1|once
TGCAGTGCTACCCAAGAGACTGAAGCTTTCTTT
CSATQETEAFF
>TRBD2|TRBV7-8|TRBJ2-3|NA
TGTGCCAGCAGCTTAGCCGTAGCGGGAGCAGATACGCAGTATTTT
CASSLAVAGADTQYF
>TRBD1|TRBV4-1|TRBJ2-5|NA
TGCGCCAGCAGCCAAATCACATCGGGACAGGGGAGGGAGACCCAGTACTTC
CASSQITSGQGRETQYF
>TRBD1|TRBV7-8|TRBJ2-3|NA
TGTGCCAGCAGCAGGGGGGACAGGGCGATCACAGATACGCAGTATTTT
CASSRGDRAITDTQYF
>NA|TRBV7-2|TRBJ1-1|NA
TGTGCCAGCAGCCGAAACCCAACTTGGGGGCGCGTTGAAGCTTTCTTT
CASSRNPTWGRVEAFF
>NA|TRBV19|TRBJ1-1|NA
TGTGCCAGTAAGCAGGGGCCGAACATGAACACTGAAGCTTTCTTT
CASKQGPNMNTEAFF
>NA|TRBV30|TRBJ1-1|NA
TGTGCCTGGATCAAACTGGGAGTGCGGGGGAACACTGAAGCTTTCTTT
CAWIKLGVRGNTEAFF
>TRBD2|TRBV30|TRBJ2-3|NA
TGTGCCTGGAGTGTACGAGCGGGGGGGCCCGATACGCAGTATTTT
CAWSVRAGGPDTQYF
>NA|TRBV18|TRBJ1-2|few
TGTGCCAGCTCACCACTTCCCCCAGGAGGCGCAGACTATGGCTACACCTTC
CASSPLPPGGADYGYTF
>NA|TRBV7-2|TRBJ1-2|NA
TGTGCCAGCAGCTTCAGGGGAGATCGGAGTGGCTACACCTTC
CASSFRGDRSGYTF